Listed here are 13 T cell receptor beta chains from one sample, sequenced in a study of T cell repertoires in breast cancer. Paired alpha-beta TCRs of CD8+ T cells were analyzed by expanded emulsion RT-PCR. Unpaired genes were suppressed by blocking oligonucleotides during a second nested PCR. From the emulsion pairing reads, TCRdb called clonotypes with MiXCR, one entry per CDR3 protein. The sample lists tens of thousands of distinct CDR3 sequences; around 45% were seen once. The sequencing sample was made of CD8+ T cells. Receptors originate from a pool of human donors with breast cancer or a healthy control (not recorded which).

This clonotype has more than one count but fewer than ten. The genes are TRBV20-1 and TRBJ1-5; maybe TRBD1 (6 bases). V was trimmed by 6 bases and J by 4 bases, leaving 13 bases between them. Germline V gene data show CDR1 as DFQATT and CDR2 as SNEGSKA (reference sequence). The CDR3 has 13 amino acids. CDR3 sequence: CSATRTANQPQHF. The CDR3, as DNA: TGCAGTGCCACACGGACAGCTAATCAGCCCCAGCATTTT.

At least ten counts were recorded for this clonotype. The chain has TRBV6-1 and TRBJ1-2, with D perhaps matching TRBD1 (6 bases). Trimming removed 2 bases at V and 8 bases at J, with 18 bases between. This CDR3 contains 15 residues. Germline values: CDR1 MNHNS, CDR2 SASEGT. CDR3: CASSESGRGFAGYTF. The CDR3 nucleotides read TGTGCCAGCAGTGAATCCGGCAGGGGTTTCGCGGGCTACACCTTC.

The CDR3 here is CASSYGWNRRPLHF. CDR3 bases: TGTGCCAGCAGTTACGGATGGAACCGGAGGCCCCTCCACTTT. V usage is TRBV6-2 or TRBV6-3 and J usage is TRBJ1-6, with no clear D. Germline assignment: CDR1 MNHEY and CDR2 SVGEGT. The germline V and J ends were trimmed by 2 bases and 13 bases, with 15 bases remaining between them. This CDR3 comprises 14 residues.

The rearrangement joins TRBV11-2 to TRBJ2-7; possibly TRBD2 for D (5 bases). In germline, CDR1 is SGHAT, CDR2 FQNNGV. The CDR3 contains 13 residues. Between the trimmed V and J ends, which lost 2 bases and 7 bases, there was a span of 12 bases. Here the CDR3 DNA reads TGTGCCAGCAGCTTATCCAGAACGGGGGAGCAGTACTTC. Amino acid sequence: CASSLSRTGEQYF.

About this clonotype itself: At one end the junction does not follow the germline gene, possibly because of a read error. The V call is TRBV4-2, the J call TRBJ2-7; D call uncertain. Germline V gene sequence: CDR1 LGHNA, CDR2 YNFKEQ. The CDR3 has 12 amino acids. The CDR3 region has the DNA TGTGCCGGCAGCCCCCCCTCCTACGAGCAGTACTTC. The encoded protein is CAGSPPSYEQYF.

The chain carries TRBV2 and TRBJ1-1; no definite D call. Germline V gene lookup returns CDR1 SNHLY and CDR2 FYNNEI. CDR3 length equals 13 residues. V was clipped by 6 bases and J by 2 bases, with 10 bases between them. CDR3 sequence (DNA): TGTGCCAGCAGATCAGACATTAACACTGAAGCTTTCTTT. Amino acids: CASRSDINTEAFF.

Sample share makes this clonotype medium-sized. CDR3 nucleotide sequence: TGCAGTGCTTATCGACTAGACGCCTTCCAAGAGACCCAGTACTTC. Translating gives CSAYRLDAFQETQYF. This chain connects TRBV20-1 to TRBJ2-5; tentative D call: TRBD2 (6 bases). The ends were cut back, 5 bases at V and 1 base at J, with 17 bases in the middle. Looked up from germline, CDR1 is DFQATT and CDR2 is SNEGSKA (reference sequence). CDR3 length: 15 amino acids.

Comment on this clonotype: This may be a read error, as it is one base from a much larger clone. CDR3 in DNA: TGTGCCACCAAGATGACTAGCGAAGTCCGGGAGCTGTTTTTT. Amino acids: CATKMTSEVRELFF. V is TRBV15 and J is TRBJ2-2, with 8 bases lining up with TRBD2. Trimming took 7 bases from V and 9 from J; bases not matched to a gene: 10. The CDR3 totals 14 residues. Per germline, CDR1 LNHNV and CDR2 YYDKDF (reference sequence).

The gene calls are TRBV7-2 and TRBJ2-1; TRBD2 matches 12 bases. The CDR3 length is 17 residues. V trimming: 4 bases; J trimming: 7 bases; junction bases outside the gene matches: 11. Germline V gene data show CDR1 as SGHTA and CDR2 as FQGNSA. CDR3 in amino acids: CASSSTGLAGLLNEQFF. CDR3 DNA: TGTGCCAGCAGCTCGACTGGACTAGCGGGGCTTCTTAATGAGCAGTTCTTC.

This clonotype was observed a few times. The chain joins TRBV20-1 to TRBJ2-4; 9 nucleotides match TRBD2. The V gene's germline CDR1 is DFQATT and CDR2 SNEGSKA (reference sequence). V lost 0 bases, J lost 4 bases, and 4 bases stayed unmatched. This CDR3 has 15 amino acids. The CDR3 nucleotides read TGCAGTGCTAGAGATAGTCTAGCGGGGAAAAACATTCAGTACTTC. Protein sequence: CSARDSLAGKNIQYF.

This chain links TRBV7-2 with TRBJ1-1, with 10 bases identical to TRBD1. Germline trimming cut 4 bases from V and 4 bases from J; bases unmatched to any gene: 6. Germline loops: CDR1 SGHTA, CDR2 FQGNSA. This CDR3 is built from 15 residues. Written as DNA, the CDR3 is TGTGCCAGCAGCTCAGACAGGGGGCGGTCCACTGAAGCTTTCTTT. Translated, it gives CASSSDRGRSTEAFF.

As to this clonotype: This is likely a read error, given that the CDR3 carries no conserved phenylalanine or tryptophan at its end. The chain carries TRBV20-1 and TRBJ2-1; possible D gene TRBD1, 5 bases. Germline V lookup: CDR1 DFQATT, CDR2 SNEGSKA (reference sequence). V gave up 2 bases and J gave up 10 bases, with 12 bases separating them. This CDR3 contains 12 residues. The CDR3 sequence: CSARQGLREQFS. Here the CDR3 DNA reads TGCAGTGCTAGACAGGGCCTACGAGAGCAGTTCTCC.

The gene calls are TRBV27 and TRBJ1-5; D is unresolved. This CDR3 has 13 residues. V was trimmed by 4 bases and J by 3 bases, leaving 7 bases between them. Germline V gene lookup returns CDR1 MNHEY and CDR2 SMNVEV (reference sequence). CDR3 loop: CASSSSSNQPQHF. Here the CDR3 DNA reads TGTGCCAGCAGTTCCTCCTCCAATCAGCCCCAGCATTTT.